The 20 T cell receptor beta chains in this list originate from one sample, sequenced in a study of blood T cell repertoires in COVID-19. TCRdb's table, derived via immunoSEQ multiplex PCR, lists solely in-frame clones and lacks some. The table records approximately 140,000 clones, about 90% of them present only once. Sequenced input: peripheral blood. The receptors derive from a human donor in a cohort sampled during active COVID-19.

The rearrangement uses TRBV28 and TRBJ1-5; TRBD1 matches at 7 bases. V shed 10 bases, J shed 5 bases, and the junction held 8 bases outside the gene matches. CDR3 size: 13 residues. Germline loops: CDR1 MDHEN, CDR2 SYDVKM. As DNA, the CDR3 is TGTGCCACCTTAGACAGGGTACATCAGCCCCAGCATTTT. Translating it yields CATLDRVHQPQHF.

V is TRBV7-3 and J is TRBJ1-2; maybe TRBD1 (6 bases). The CDR3 is 13 residues long. Germline CDR1 and CDR2: SGHTA and FQGTGA. V was trimmed by 3 bases and J by 5 bases, leaving 10 bases between them. CDR3 protein: CASSFNGQYGYTF. CDR3 coding DNA: TGTGCCAGCAGCTTCAATGGACAGTATGGCTACACCTTC.

The chain joins TRBV6-1 to TRBJ1-5; D is uncertain. Deletions cut 1 base from V and 10 bases from J, with 17 bases between. CDR3 length: 15 residues. Germline assignment: CDR1 MNHNS and CDR2 SASEGT. The CDR3 protein is CASSEVMEAPGPQHF. The CDR3 DNA is TGTGCCAGCAGTGAAGTCATGGAGGCCCCAGGACCCCAGCATTTT.

In this sample, this clone turned up a few times. The DNA of the CDR3 is TGTGCCAGCAGTTTAGACGACACGAACACCGGGGAGCTGTTTTTT. Residues: CASSLDDTNTGELFF. V is TRBV6-2 or TRBV6-3 and J is TRBJ2-2; no reliable D call. The V end was cut by 4 bases, the J end by 0 bases, with 9 bases between. The CDR3 length is 15 residues. Per germline, CDR1 MNHEY and CDR2 SVGEGT.

The V and J genes are TRBV7-9 and TRBJ1-5; 9 nucleotides align to TRBD1. Trimming removed 5 bases from V and 4 bases from J; junction bases left unmatched: 0. Germline loops: CDR1 SEHNR, CDR2 FQNEAQ (reference sequence). CDR3 length equals 13 residues. The CDR3 here is CASSGQGNQPQHF. In nucleotides, the CDR3 is TGTGCCAGCAGCGGACAGGGGAATCAGCCCCAGCATTTT.

CDR3 bases: TGTGCCTGGAGCCCGGGGACTGGGGCCAACGTCCTGACTTTC. Translation: CAWSPGTGANVLTF. The V gene is TRBV30, the J gene TRBJ2-6, with D possibly being TRBD2 (5 bases). The V gene's germline CDR1 is GTSNPN and CDR2 SVGIG (reference sequence). This CDR3 spans 14 amino acids. V was clipped by 3 bases and J by 2 bases, with 8 bases between them.

The chain recombines TRBV21-1 with TRBJ2-7; TRBD1 is the table's D call and was not checked against the DNA. TRBV21-1 is a documented pseudogene. This CDR3 has 15 amino acids. The CDR3 nucleotides are TGTGCCAGCAGCAAAGGGGACAGGGCCGGCTACGAGCAGTACTTC. It translates to CASSKGDRAGYEQYF.

The gene calls are TRBV7-6 and TRBJ2-3; a weak D match, TRBD2 (5 bases). This CDR3 region has 14 residues. Germline-derived CDR1 and CDR2 are SGHVS and FNYEAQ. V lost 5 bases and J 4 bases, leaving 13 bases between the germline ends. The CDR3 DNA sequence: TGTGCCAGCAGCCCCGGGGTCAACGCAGATACGCAGTATTTT. Amino acids: CASSPGVNADTQYF.

This chain connects TRBV7-3 to TRBJ2-5; 7 nucleotides agree with TRBD2. V gave up 5 bases and J gave up 3 bases; unmatched junction bases: 9. Germline values: CDR1 SGHTA, CDR2 FQGTGA. CDR3 length: 15 amino acids. CDR3 nucleotide sequence: TGTGCCAGCAGCCCCGGGACTACTCGCGAAGAGACCCAGTACTTC. Translating it yields CASSPGTTREETQYF. Together with reference TRBV7-3 and TRBJ2-5, the CDR3 gives the full variable domain: GAGVSQTPSNKVTEKGKYVELRCDPISGHTALYWYRQSLGQGPEFLIYFQGTGAADDSGLPNDRFFAVRPEGSVSTLKIQRTERGDSAVYLCASSPGTTREETQYFGPGTRLLVL.

The rearrangement links TRBV9 to TRBJ2-2; 7 positions match TRBD1. This CDR3 comprises 15 residues. V shed 4 bases, J shed 2 bases, and the junction held 5 bases outside the gene matches. Per the germline V gene, CDR1 is SGDLS and CDR2 is YYNGEE. CDR3 coding DNA: TGTGCCAGCAGCCAACGACAGGGAAACACCGGGGAGCTGTTTTTT. Amino acid sequence: CASSQRQGNTGELFF. The whole variable domain, filled in from reference TRBV9 and TRBJ2-2, reads DSGVTQTPKHLITATGQRVTLRCSPRSGDLSVYWYQQSLDQGLQFLIQYYNGEERAKGNILERFSAQQFPDLHSELNLSSLELGDSALYFCASSQRQGNTGELFFGEGSRLTVL.

This clone was picked up a small number of times. The rearrangement links TRBV20-1 to TRBJ1-1; no clear D gene. The CDR3 has 11 residues. Trimming pared 2 bases from V and 7 bases from J, leaving 8 bases between. In germline, CDR1 is DFQATT, CDR2 SNEGSKA (reference sequence). CDR3 in amino acids: CSARPINEAFF. CDR3 bases: TGCAGTGCTAGACCCATCAATGAAGCTTTCTTT.

This clone showed up just once. The chain is built from TRBV28 and TRBJ2-1; the D is unclear. The length of the CDR3 is 14 residues. The V gene lost 3 bases and the J gene lost 0 bases, with 6 bases spanning the gap. Germline CDR1 and CDR2: MDHEN and SYDVKM. CDR3 residues: CASSFLSSYNEQFF. CDR3 sequence (DNA): TGTGCCAGCAGTTTTCTGAGCTCCTACAATGAGCAGTTCTTC.

The CDR3 protein is CASSSDSYNEQFF. The CDR3 DNA reads TGTGCCAGCAGCTCCGACTCTTACAATGAGCAGTTCTTC. The chain couples TRBV7-3 to TRBJ2-1; D is uncertain. Germline CDR1 SGHTA, CDR2 FQGTGA. This CDR3 region has 13 residues. V gave up 4 bases and J gave up 4 bases, with 8 bases separating them.

This rearrangement joins TRBV5-1 to TRBJ2-1; 14 bases agree with TRBD2. The CDR3 length is 15 residues. Germline V gene lookup returns CDR1 SGHRS and CDR2 YFSETQ. The V and J ends lost 4 bases and 10 bases, in that order; junction bases with no gene match: 7. CDR3 amino acids: CASSPGTSGSMEQFF. The CDR3 DNA sequence: TGCGCCAGCAGCCCCGGGACTAGCGGGAGCATGGAGCAGTTCTTC.

This sequence joins TRBV27 and TRBJ2-6; 7 nucleotides align to TRBD1. The germline CDR1 and CDR2 sequences are MNHEY and SMNVEV (reference sequence). This CDR3 has 15 residues. The V gene end was trimmed by 3 bases and the J gene end by 4 bases; junction bases not matched to a gene: 3. CDR3 protein: CASSFDRAGANVLTF. CDR3 in DNA: TGTGCCAGCAGTTTTGACAGGGCCGGGGCCAACGTCCTGACTTTC.

J is TRBJ1-6 and V is TRBV27; TRBD1 is a possible D gene (5 bases). Trimming shortened V by 0 bases and J by 3 bases, and 12 bases separated the two germline ends. The germline gives CDR1 MNHEY, CDR2 SMNVEV (reference sequence). The CDR3 totals 17 residues. The CDR3, as DNA: TGTGCCAGCAGTTTATCGGGGGGTTCCAACTATAATTCACCCCTCCACTTT. Its protein is CASSLSGGSNYNSPLHF.

V and J are TRBV19 and TRBJ1-2; no clear D. V was pared by 3 bases and J by 0 bases, with 11 bases between. Germline V gives CDR1 LNHDA, CDR2 SQIVND (reference sequence). The CDR3 has 15 amino acids. CDR3 DNA: TGTGCCAGTAGTATCCCTGGCCCAGCTAACTATGGCTACACCTTC. Translating it yields CASSIPGPANYGYTF. Filled out from reference TRBV19 and TRBJ1-2, the complete variable domain reads DGGITQSPKYLFRKEGQNVTLSCEQNLNHDAMYWYRQDPGQGLRLIYYSQIVNDFQKGDIAEGYSVSREKKESFPLTVTSAQKNPTAFYLCASSIPGPANYGYTFGSGTRLTVV.

The V and J genes are TRBV3-1 (or the pseudogene TRBV3-2) and TRBJ2-1, with TRBD2 identical over 9 bases. CDR1 and CDR2 from the germline V gene are LGHDT and YNNKEL (reference sequence). There are 18 residues in the CDR3. The junction had 12 bases not matched to a gene; V was cut back by 0 bases and J by 6 bases. CDR3 sequence reads: CASSQERGGGANGNEQFF. In nucleotides, the CDR3 is TGTGCCAGCAGCCAAGAAAGGGGCGGGGGGGCGAATGGCAATGAGCAGTTCTTC.

The chain uses TRBV28 and TRBJ2-2; the match to TRBD2 covers 8 bases. The CDR3 loop spans 14 amino acids. Germline lookup yields CDR1 MDHEN and CDR2 SYDVKM. The ends lost 4 bases at V and 6 bases at J; junction bases unmatched: 4. The CDR3 DNA reads TGTGCCAGCAGTTCAATCGGGGGGGCCGGGGAGCTGTTTTTT. Amino acids: CASSSIGGAGELFF.

V usage is TRBV28 and J usage is TRBJ1-5; perhaps TRBD1 as D (6 bases). The germline V and J ends were trimmed by 1 base and 5 bases, with 18 bases remaining between them. There are 17 residues in the CDR3. The V gene's germline CDR1 is MDHEN and CDR2 SYDVKM. CDR3 bases: TGTGCCAGCAGTTTATTGTGGGGGGCCGGGAGGGATCAGCCCCAGCATTTT. Amino acids: CASSLLWGAGRDQPQHF.